The 18 T cell receptor beta chains in this list originate from one sample, sequenced in a study of blood T cell repertoires in COVID-19. Produced via immunoSEQ multiplex PCR; TCRdb's table is partial and in-frame only. This sample yields hundreds of thousands of clones, of which more than 70% are seen a single time; 0.95% to 1.5% belongs to the top ten. The sequencing input was PBMCs or T cells enriched from blood (not recorded which). The receptors derive from a woman aged 35 to 49 with acute COVID-19.

The chain links TRBV29-1 to TRBJ1-1; maybe TRBD1 (5 bases). The V gene lost 5 bases and the J gene lost 0 bases, with 13 bases spanning the gap. Germline V lookup: CDR1 SQVTM, CDR2 ANQGSEA. The CDR3 is 14 residues long. CDR3 amino acids: CSVMGHGMNTEAFF. The CDR3 coding sequence is TGCAGCGTTATGGGGCACGGAATGAACACTGAAGCTTTCTTT.

V usage is TRBV30 and J usage is TRBJ1-6; D is undetermined. The length of the CDR3 is 12 residues. Germline V gene lookup returns CDR1 GTSNPN and CDR2 SVGIG (reference sequence). The V end lost 4 bases, the J end lost 9 bases, and 10 bases lay between the germline ends. The DNA for the CDR3 is TGTGCCTGGAAACCGGCGGGTTCACCCCTCCACTTT. It encodes CAWKPAGSPLHF.

The chain recombines TRBV6-5 with TRBJ2-6; perhaps TRBD2 as D (5 bases). V lost 2 bases to trimming and J lost 0 bases, with 5 bases between them. The length of the CDR3 is 15 residues. Per the germline V gene, CDR1 is MNHEY and CDR2 is SVGAGI. CDR3 DNA sequence: TGTGCCAGCAGTTACCTAGCCTCTGGGGCCAACGTCCTGACTTTC. Protein sequence: CASSYLASGANVLTF.

The CDR3 reads CASSLISTGFTNEKLFF. The CDR3 nucleotides read TGTGCCAGCAGTTTAATATCAACGGGATTCACTAATGAAAAACTGTTTTTT. V and J are TRBV27 and TRBJ1-4; D is undetermined. This CDR3 has 17 amino acids. Deletions cut 2 bases from V and 2 bases from J, with 15 bases between. The germline V gene has CDR1 MNHEY and CDR2 SMNVEV (reference sequence). Together with reference TRBV27 and TRBJ1-4, the CDR3 gives the full variable domain: EAQVTQNPRYLITVTGKKLTVTCSQNMNHEYMSWYRQDPGLGLRQIYYSMNVEVTDKGDVPEGYKVSRKEKRNFPLILESPSPNQTSLYFCASSLISTGFTNEKLFFGSGTQLSVL.

The V and J genes are TRBV24-1 and TRBJ2-1; D is unclear. The CDR3 runs 14 residues. Trimming pared 0 bases from V and 5 bases from J, leaving 7 bases between. Germline V gene data show CDR1 as KGHDR and CDR2 as SFDVKD. CDR3 sequence reads: CATSDLLGNNEQFF. In DNA form, the CDR3 reads TGTGCCACCAGTGATTTGCTAGGAAACAATGAGCAGTTCTTC.

This clone has a handful of counts. The rearrangement joins TRBV11-3 to TRBJ2-5, with D possibly TRBD1 on 6 matching bases. The CDR3 spans 15 residues. Germline V gives CDR1 SGHNT, CDR2 YENEEA. V shed 1 base and J shed 2 bases, with 11 bases lying between them. CDR3 nucleotides: TGTGCCAGCAGCTTAGGGGGCGGACAGCAAGAGACCCAGTACTTC. Translated, it gives CASSLGGGQQETQYF.

V and J are TRBV7-3 and TRBJ2-1, with 10 bases aligning to TRBD1. The CDR3 runs to 15 residues. The germline CDR1 and CDR2 sequences are SGHTA and FQGTGA. The J segment lost 7 bases and the V segment lost 1 base, leaving 4 bases of the junction unmatched. The CDR3 sequence is CASSLNRDRGNEQFF. CDR3 DNA: TGTGCCAGCAGCTTAAACCGGGACAGGGGAAATGAGCAGTTCTTC.

The rearrangement joins TRBV27 to TRBJ1-2; no definite D call. The CDR3 has 13 residues. Germline CDR1 MNHEY, CDR2 SMNVEV (reference sequence). V gave up 3 bases and J gave up 8 bases, with 13 bases separating them. The CDR3 DNA sequence: TGTGCCAGCAGTTTCCGGTCCCATAGAGGCTACACCTTC. Translating gives CASSFRSHRGYTF.

The chain uses TRBV19 and TRBJ1-2; 9 nucleotides match TRBD1. The germline V gene encodes CDR1 LNHDA and CDR2 SQIVND (reference sequence). J lost 6 bases, V lost 4 bases, and 6 bases had no gene match. The length of the CDR3 is 14 residues. The CDR3 DNA reads TGTGCCAGTAGTACCGAGGACAGGGGACATGGCTACACCTTC. Its protein is CASSTEDRGHGYTF.

V is TRBV2 and J is TRBJ1-2, with D maybe TRBD1 (6 bases). Trimming left V 3 bases short and J 8 bases short, with 13 bases between. Germline-derived CDR1 and CDR2 are SNHLY and FYNNEI. The CDR3 sequence is 13 residues long. The CDR3 protein is CASSDQGKGGYTF. The DNA for the CDR3 is TGTGCCAGCAGTGATCAGGGGAAGGGAGGCTACACCTTC.

The gene calls are TRBV18 and TRBJ1-2; 7 bases fit TRBD1. V dropped 0 bases and J dropped 7; count of bases not matched to a gene: 5. The CDR3 is 14 residues long. Germline-derived CDR1 and CDR2 are KGHSH and LQKENI. The CDR3 DNA reads TGTGCCAGCTCACCACCAGGGGGCGGTGGTGGCTACACCTTC. This sequence encodes CASSPPGGGGGYTF.

V usage is TRBV25-1 and J usage is TRBJ2-1; TRBD2 agrees at 9 bases. Trimming cost V 7 bases and J 5 bases; bases outside gene matches: 6. Germline CDR1 MGHDK, CDR2 SYGVNS. The CDR3 extends over 14 amino acids. CDR3 DNA: TGTGCCAGCAATAGGGCGGGAGGGGACAATGAGCAGTTCTTC. Its translation is CASNRAGGDNEQFF.

A single count supports this clone. The rearrangement links TRBV27 to TRBJ2-7; 7 nucleotides match TRBD1. Losses at the gene ends were 2 bases for V and 5 bases for J; bases not matched to a gene: 6. The CDR3 consists of 14 residues. Germline CDR1 reads MNHEY; CDR2 reads SMNVEV (reference sequence). This CDR3 is CASSLRRQGHEQYF. CDR3 coding DNA: TGTGCCAGCAGTTTACGTCGACAGGGCCACGAGCAGTACTTC.

In this sample, this clone turned up a few times. The chain combines TRBV29-1 with TRBJ1-6, with D perhaps matching TRBD1 (6 bases). The CDR3 spans 13 residues. V was shortened by 3 bases and J by 9 bases, with 12 bases between the two germline ends. Per the germline V gene, CDR1 is SQVTM and CDR2 is ANQGSEA. CDR3: CSVEEGRGSPLHF. CDR3 nucleotides: TGCAGCGTTGAGGAAGGCAGGGGTTCACCCCTCCACTTT.

The rearrangement links TRBV11-3 to TRBJ1-1; D is uncertain. With 5 bases removed from V and 2 bases from J, the gap between germline ends came to 12 bases. CDR3 length equals 14 residues. The germline V gene encodes CDR1 SGHNT and CDR2 YENEEA. The CDR3 DNA follows: TGTGCCAGCAGCCCAACACCGTTAAACACTGAAGCTTTCTTT. Its translation is CASSPTPLNTEAFF. The variable domain in full, completed from reference TRBV11-3 and TRBJ1-1, reads EAGVVQSPRYKIIEKKQPVAFWCNPISGHNTLYWYLQNLGQGPELLIRYENEEAVDDSQLPKDRFSAERLKGVDSTLKIQPAELGDSAVYLCASSPTPLNTEAFFGQGTRLTVV.

This chain connects TRBV6-2 or TRBV6-3 to TRBJ2-6, with D unclear. CDR1 MNHEY and CDR2 SVGEGT come from the germline V gene. V was clipped by 5 bases and J by 3 bases, with 8 bases between them. CDR3 length equals 14 residues. Here the CDR3 reads CASSIRGGANVLTF. CDR3 nucleotide sequence: TGTGCCAGCAGTATAAGAGGTGGGGCCAACGTCCTGACTTTC.

The chain couples TRBV6-2 or TRBV6-3 to TRBJ1-5; D may be TRBD1 (5 bases). The CDR3 totals 15 residues. Between the trimmed V and J ends, which lost 6 bases and 1 base, there was a span of 13 bases. The germline V gene has CDR1 MNHEY and CDR2 SVGEGT. CDR3 sequence (DNA): TGTGCCAGCAGCAACCCCCCAGGGAGCAATCAGCCCCAGCATTTT. It yields the protein CASSNPPGSNQPQHF.

The chain carries TRBV7-6 and TRBJ1-2, with D unresolved. The germline CDR1 and CDR2 sequences are SGHVS and FNYEAQ. The CDR3 is made up of 15 amino acids. V was pared by 1 base and J by 3 bases, with 12 bases between. The DNA of the CDR3 is TGTGCCAGCAGCTTAGGCTCGGGAATCGACTATGGCTACACCTTC. Translated: CASSLGSGIDYGYTF.